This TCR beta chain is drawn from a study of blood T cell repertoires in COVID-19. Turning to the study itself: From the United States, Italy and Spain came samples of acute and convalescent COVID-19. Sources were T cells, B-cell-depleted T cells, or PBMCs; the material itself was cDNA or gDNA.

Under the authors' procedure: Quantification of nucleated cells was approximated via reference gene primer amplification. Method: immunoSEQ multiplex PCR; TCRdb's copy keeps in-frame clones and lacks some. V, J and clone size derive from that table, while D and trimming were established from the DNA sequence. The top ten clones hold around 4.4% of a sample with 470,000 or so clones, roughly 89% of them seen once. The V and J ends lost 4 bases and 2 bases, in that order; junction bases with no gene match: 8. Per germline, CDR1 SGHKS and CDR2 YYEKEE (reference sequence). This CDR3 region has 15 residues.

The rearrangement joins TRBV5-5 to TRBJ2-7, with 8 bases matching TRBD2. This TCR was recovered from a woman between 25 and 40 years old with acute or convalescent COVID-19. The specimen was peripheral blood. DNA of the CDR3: TGTGCCAGCAGCACCCCGGGGGGGGCCCCCTACGAGCAGTACTTC. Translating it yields CASSTPGGAPYEQYF.